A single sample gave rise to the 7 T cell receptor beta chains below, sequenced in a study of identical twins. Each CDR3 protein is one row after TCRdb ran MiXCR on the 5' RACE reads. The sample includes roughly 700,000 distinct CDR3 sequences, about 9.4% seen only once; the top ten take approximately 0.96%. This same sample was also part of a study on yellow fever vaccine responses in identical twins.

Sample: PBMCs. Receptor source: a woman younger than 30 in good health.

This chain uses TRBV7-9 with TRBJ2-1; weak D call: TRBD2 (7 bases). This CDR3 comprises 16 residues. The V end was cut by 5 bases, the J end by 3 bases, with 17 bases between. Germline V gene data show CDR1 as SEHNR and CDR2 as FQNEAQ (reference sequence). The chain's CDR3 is CASSPRGEGDYNEQFF. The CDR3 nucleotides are TGTGCCAGCAGCCCGCGTGGGGAGGGGGACTACAATGAGCAGTTCTTC. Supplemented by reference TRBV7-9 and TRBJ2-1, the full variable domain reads DTGVSQNPRHKITKRGQNVTFRCDPISEHNRLYWYRQTLGQGPEFLTYFQNEAQLEKSRLLSDRFSAERPKGSFSTLEIQRTEQGDSAMYLCASSPRGEGDYNEQFFGPGTRLTVL.

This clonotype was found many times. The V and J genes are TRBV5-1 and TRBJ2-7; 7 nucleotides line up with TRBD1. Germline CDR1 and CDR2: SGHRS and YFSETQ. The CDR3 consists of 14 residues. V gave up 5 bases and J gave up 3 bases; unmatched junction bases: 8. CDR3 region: CASRSGRDSYEQYF. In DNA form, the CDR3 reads TGCGCCAGCAGATCAGGACGGGACAGCTACGAGCAGTACTTC.

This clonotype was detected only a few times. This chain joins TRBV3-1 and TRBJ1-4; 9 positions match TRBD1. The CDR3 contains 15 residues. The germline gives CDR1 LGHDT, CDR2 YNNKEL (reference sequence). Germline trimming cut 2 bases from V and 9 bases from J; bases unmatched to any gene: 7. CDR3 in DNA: TGTGCCAGCAGCCAACAGACAGGGGGAGGTAAAAAACTGTTTTTT. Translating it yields CASSQQTGGGKKLFF.

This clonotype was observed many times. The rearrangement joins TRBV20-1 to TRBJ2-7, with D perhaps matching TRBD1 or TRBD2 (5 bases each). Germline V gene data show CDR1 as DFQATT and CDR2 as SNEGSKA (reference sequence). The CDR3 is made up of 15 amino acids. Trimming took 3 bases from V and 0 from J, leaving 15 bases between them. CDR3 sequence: CSASQNGAFSYEQYF. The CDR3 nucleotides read TGCAGTGCTAGCCAGAACGGGGCCTTCTCCTACGAGCAGTACTTC.

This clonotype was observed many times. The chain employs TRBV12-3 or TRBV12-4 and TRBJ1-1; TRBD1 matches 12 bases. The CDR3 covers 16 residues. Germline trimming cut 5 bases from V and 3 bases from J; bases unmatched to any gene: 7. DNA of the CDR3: TGTGCCAGCAGTCTGGGACAGGGGGCATCGGACACTGAAGCTTTCTTT. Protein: CASSLGQGASDTEAFF.

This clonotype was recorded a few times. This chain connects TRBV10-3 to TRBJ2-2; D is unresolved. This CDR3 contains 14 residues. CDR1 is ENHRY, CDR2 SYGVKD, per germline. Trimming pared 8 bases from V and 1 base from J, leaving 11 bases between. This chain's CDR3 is CAIPLERNTGELFF. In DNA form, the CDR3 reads TGTGCCATCCCCCTCGAAAGGAACACCGGGGAGCTGTTTTTT.

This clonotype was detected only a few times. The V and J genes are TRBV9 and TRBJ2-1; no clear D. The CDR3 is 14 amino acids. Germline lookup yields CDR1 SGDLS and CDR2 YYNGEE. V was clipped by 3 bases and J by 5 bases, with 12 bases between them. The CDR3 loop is CASSAQVVHNEQFF. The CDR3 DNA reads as TGTGCCAGCAGCGCCCAGGTCGTCCACAATGAGCAGTTCTTC.